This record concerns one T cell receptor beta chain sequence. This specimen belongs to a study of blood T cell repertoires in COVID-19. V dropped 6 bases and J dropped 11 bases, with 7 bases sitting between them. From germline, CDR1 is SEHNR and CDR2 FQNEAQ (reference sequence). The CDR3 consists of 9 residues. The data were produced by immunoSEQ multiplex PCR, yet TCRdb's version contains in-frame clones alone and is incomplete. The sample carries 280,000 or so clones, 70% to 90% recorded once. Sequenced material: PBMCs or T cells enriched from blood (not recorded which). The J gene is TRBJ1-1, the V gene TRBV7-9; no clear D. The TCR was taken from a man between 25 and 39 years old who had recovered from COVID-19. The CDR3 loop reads CASSTNAFF. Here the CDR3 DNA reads TGTGCCAGCAGTACTAACGCTTTCTTT. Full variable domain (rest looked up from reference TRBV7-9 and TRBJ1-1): DTGVSQNPRHKITKRGQNVTFRCDPISEHNRLYWYRQTLGQGPEFLTYFQNEAQLEKSRLLSDRFSAERPKGSFSTLEIQRTEQGDSAMYLCASSTNAFFGQGTRLTVV.